A selection of T cell receptor beta chains follows, all from one sample in a study of human T cells and chemical hapten exposure. Each CDR3 protein is one row after TCRdb ran MiXCR on the RACE reads. The table has 190,000 or so distinct CDR3 sequences, more than 25% seen once. Sequencing used whole blood, obtained in connection with sensitization to the hapten diphenylcyclopropenone (DPC). The source of these receptors is a young woman with alopecia areata. Some clones in this sample may be carry-over from other donors' samples. CDR3s include the opening cysteine and the closing phenylalanine or tryptophan. A D gene is named only where the DNA matches it firmly. Where a row states a size, it is once, few, many or the class of an expanded clone; other rows omit it.

d_call: NA; v_call: TRBV12-3/TRBV12-4; clone_size: once; j_call: TRBJ1-5; cdr3_aa: CASSPDGGNQPQHF; cdr3_nt: TGTGCCAGCAGCCCCGATGGGGGCAATCAGCCCCAGCATTTT
d_call: NA; v_call: TRBV11-2; clone_size: few; j_call: TRBJ2-1; cdr3_aa: CASSLLDRTTYNEQFF; cdr3_nt: TGTGCCAGCAGCTTATTAGACAGAACAACCTACAATGAGCAGTTCTTC
d_call: NA; v_call: TRBV7-9; clone_size: NA; j_call: TRBJ2-1; cdr3_aa: CASSFFSLSSYNEQFF; cdr3_nt: TGTGCCAGCAGCTTCTTTTCGCTGAGTTCCTACAATGAGCAGTTCTTC
d_call: NA; v_call: TRBV5-6; clone_size: NA; j_call: TRBJ2-7; cdr3_aa: CASSGGIGHRYEQYF; cdr3_nt: TGTGCCAGCAGCGGCGGTATCGGACACCGGTACGAGCAGTACTTC
d_call: NA; v_call: TRBV7-2; clone_size: NA; j_call: TRBJ2-7; cdr3_aa: CASSLDGMTYEQYF; cdr3_nt: TGTGCCAGCAGCTTAGACGGGATGACCTACGAGCAGTACTTC
d_call: NA; v_call: TRBV10-3; clone_size: NA; j_call: TRBJ1-2; cdr3_aa: CAILEANGYTF; cdr3_nt: TGTGCCATCTTGGAGGCCAATGGCTACACCTTC
d_call: NA; v_call: TRBV6-2/TRBV6-3; clone_size: NA; j_call: TRBJ1-1; cdr3_aa: CASSYSSSRYTEAFF; cdr3_nt: TGTGCCAGCAGTTACTCGAGTTCCAGATACACTGAAGCTTTCTTT
d_call: NA; v_call: TRBV28; clone_size: NA; j_call: TRBJ1-5; cdr3_aa: CASISQGGGFSNQPQHF; cdr3_nt: TGTGCCAGCATTTCACAGGGTGGGGGATTTAGCAATCAGCCCCAGCATTTT
d_call: NA; v_call: TRBV7-3; clone_size: few; j_call: TRBJ1-6; cdr3_aa: CASSSDINSPLHF; cdr3_nt: TGTGCCAGCAGCTCCGATATTAATTCACCCCTTCACTTT
d_call: NA; v_call: TRBV7-8; clone_size: many; j_call: TRBJ1-5; cdr3_aa: CASSLVNRPQHF; cdr3_nt: TGTGCCAGCAGCTTAGTAAATCGGCCCCAGCATTTT
d_call: TRBD2; v_call: TRBV7-9; clone_size: NA; j_call: TRBJ2-1; cdr3_aa: CASSGAGSGSSYNEQFF; cdr3_nt: TGTGCCAGCAGCGGCGCGGGGAGCGGGAGCTCCTACAATGAGCAGTTCTTC
d_call: NA; v_call: TRBV12-5; clone_size: many; j_call: TRBJ1-2; cdr3_aa: CASANDHYGYTF; cdr3_nt: TGTGCTAGTGCCAATGACCACTATGGCTACACCTTC
d_call: TRBD1; v_call: TRBV5-6; clone_size: few; j_call: TRBJ1-1; cdr3_aa: CASSSPGQGGTEAFF; cdr3_nt: TGTGCCAGCAGCTCTCCGGGACAGGGAGGCACTGAAGCTTTCTTT
d_call: TRBD2; v_call: TRBV9; clone_size: once; j_call: TRBJ2-1; cdr3_aa: CASSLTRGGSDHNEQFF; cdr3_nt: TGTGCCAGCAGCCTAACACGGGGCGGGAGCGATCACAATGAGCAGTTCTTC
d_call: NA; v_call: TRBV2; clone_size: few; j_call: TRBJ2-3; cdr3_aa: CASSGGRADTQYF; cdr3_nt: TGTGCCAGCAGTGGAGGTCGCGCAGATACGCAGTATTTT
d_call: NA; v_call: TRBV28; clone_size: few; j_call: TRBJ1-6; cdr3_aa: CASSLARGDSPLHF; cdr3_nt: TGTGCCAGCAGTTTAGCCCGAGGGGATTCACCCCTCCACTTT
d_call: NA; v_call: TRBV29-1; clone_size: NA; j_call: TRBJ2-3; cdr3_aa: CSGGLTYTDTQYF; cdr3_nt: TGCAGCGGTGGACTGACATACACAGATACGCAGTATTTT
d_call: TRBD1; v_call: TRBV28; clone_size: NA; j_call: TRBJ2-5; cdr3_aa: CASAGQGVETQNF; cdr3_nt: TGTGCCAGCGCGGGACAGGGGGTGGAGACCCAGAACTTC
d_call: NA; v_call: TRBV18; clone_size: NA; j_call: TRBJ1-4; cdr3_aa: CASSPGPENEKLFF; cdr3_nt: TGTGCCAGCTCTCCCGGGCCAGAGAATGAAAAACTGTTTTTT
d_call: NA; v_call: TRBV28; clone_size: NA; j_call: TRBJ2-7; cdr3_aa: CASSRRGEQYF; cdr3_nt: TGTGCCAGCAGCCGGAGGGGCGAGCAGTACTTC
d_call: TRBD1; v_call: TRBV29-1; clone_size: NA; j_call: TRBJ2-7; cdr3_aa: CSVRQGAGYEQYF; cdr3_nt: TGCAGCGTCAGACAGGGGGCTGGATACGAGCAGTACTTC
d_call: TRBD1; v_call: TRBV7-2; clone_size: few; j_call: TRBJ1-5; cdr3_aa: CASSSTGAFGNQPQHF; cdr3_nt: TGTGCCAGCAGCTCAACAGGGGCGTTCGGCAATCAGCCCCAGCATTTT
d_call: NA; v_call: TRBV5-1; clone_size: NA; j_call: TRBJ2-7; cdr3_aa: CASSPGEFGDEQYF; cdr3_nt: TGCGCCAGCAGCCCAGGGGAGTTCGGGGACGAGCAGTACTTC
d_call: NA; v_call: TRBV15; clone_size: NA; j_call: TRBJ1-2; cdr3_aa: CATSRDTGLETF; cdr3_nt: TGTGCCACCAGCAGAGATACAGGGCTTGAAACCTTC
d_call: NA; v_call: TRBV20-1; clone_size: few; j_call: TRBJ2-6; cdr3_aa: CSASSTSGANVLTF; cdr3_nt: TGCAGTGCTAGTAGTACCTCTGGGGCCAACGTCCTGACTTTC
d_call: NA; v_call: TRBV7-2; clone_size: NA; j_call: TRBJ2-1; cdr3_aa: CASSLYQDNEQFF; cdr3_nt: TGTGCCAGCAGCTTATACCAGGACAATGAGCAGTTCTTC
d_call: TRBD1; v_call: TRBV28; clone_size: few; j_call: TRBJ1-5; cdr3_aa: CASSRPTGGGQPQHF; cdr3_nt: TGTGCCAGCAGTCGCCCTACAGGGGGAGGGCAGCCCCAGCATTTT
d_call: NA; v_call: TRBV10-3; clone_size: NA; j_call: TRBJ2-1; cdr3_aa: CAISESGVTNEQFF; cdr3_nt: TGTGCCATCAGTGAGTCGGGAGTAACCAATGAGCAGTTCTTC
d_call: NA; v_call: TRBV11-1; clone_size: NA; j_call: TRBJ2-2; cdr3_aa: CASSLFGVANTGELFF; cdr3_nt: TGTGCCAGCAGCTTATTCGGGGTTGCAAACACCGGGGAGCTGTTTTTT
d_call: NA; v_call: TRBV11-1; clone_size: few; j_call: TRBJ2-7; cdr3_aa: CASSTPGAGHYEQYF; cdr3_nt: TGTGCCAGCAGCACCCCCGGGGCAGGCCACTACGAGCAGTACTTC
d_call: NA; v_call: TRBV28; clone_size: NA; j_call: TRBJ1-4; cdr3_aa: CASSRQQTNEKLFF; cdr3_nt: TGTGCCAGCAGTCGACAGCAAACTAATGAAAAACTGTTTTTT
d_call: TRBD1; v_call: TRBV12-5; clone_size: NA; j_call: TRBJ1-2; cdr3_aa: CASGHPAGRGQGIPPSFYGYTF; cdr3_nt: TGTGCTAGTGGACACCCGGCGGGTAGGGGACAGGGGATTCCTCCTTCATTCTATGGCTACACCTTC
d_call: TRBD2; v_call: TRBV20-1; clone_size: NA; j_call: TRBJ2-7; cdr3_aa: CSAPRTSGSYEQYF; cdr3_nt: TGCAGTGCTCCCCGGACTAGCGGGAGCTACGAGCAGTACTTC
d_call: NA; v_call: TRBV2; clone_size: NA; j_call: TRBJ2-2; cdr3_aa: CASRELDPKLETGGELFF; cdr3_nt: TGTGCCAGCAGGGAACTAGACCCTAAGCTGGAAACGGGCGGGGAGCTGTTTTTT
d_call: NA; v_call: TRBV9; clone_size: few; j_call: TRBJ1-1; cdr3_aa: CASSGRQNMNTEAFF; cdr3_nt: TGTGCCAGCAGCGGAAGACAGAATATGAACACTGAAGCTTTCTTT
d_call: TRBD1; v_call: TRBV20-1; clone_size: few; j_call: TRBJ2-1; cdr3_aa: CSARDGGQGSYNEQFF; cdr3_nt: TGCAGTGCTAGAGATGGGGGACAGGGCTCCTACAATGAGCAGTTCTTC
d_call: TRBD1; v_call: TRBV12-3/TRBV12-4; clone_size: NA; j_call: TRBJ2-7; cdr3_aa: CASSSGTGGYEQYF; cdr3_nt: TGTGCCAGCAGTTCCGGGACAGGGGGGTACGAGCAGTACTTC
d_call: NA; v_call: TRBV11-2; clone_size: few; j_call: TRBJ1-2; cdr3_aa: CASSLSLGYGYTF; cdr3_nt: TGTGCCAGCAGCCTGAGTTTGGGCTATGGCTACACCTTC
d_call: NA; v_call: TRBV20-1; clone_size: NA; j_call: TRBJ1-1; cdr3_aa: CSARDSSGYTEAFF; cdr3_nt: TGCAGTGCTAGAGATTCGTCCGGGTACACTGAAGCTTTCTTT
d_call: TRBD1; v_call: TRBV7-2; clone_size: NA; j_call: TRBJ2-7; cdr3_aa: CASSLKGQGLEQYF; cdr3_nt: TGTGCCAGCAGCTTAAAAGGACAGGGCCTCGAGCAGTACTTC
d_call: NA; v_call: TRBV11-1; clone_size: few; j_call: TRBJ2-7; cdr3_aa: CASSLGSVRNYEQYF; cdr3_nt: TGTGCCAGCAGCTTAGGATCAGTCCGGAACTACGAGCAGTACTTC
d_call: NA; v_call: TRBV28; clone_size: NA; j_call: TRBJ2-1; cdr3_aa: CASSLLYNEQFF; cdr3_nt: TGTGCCAGCAGTTTATTATACAATGAGCAGTTCTTC
d_call: NA; v_call: TRBV7-9; clone_size: few; j_call: TRBJ1-1; cdr3_aa: CASTLRNTEAFF; cdr3_nt: TGTGCCAGCACCCTAAGGAATACTGAAGCTTTCTTT
d_call: TRBD2; v_call: TRBV4-2; clone_size: NA; j_call: TRBJ2-3; cdr3_aa: CASSQITSGGIRDTQYF; cdr3_nt: TGTGCCAGCAGCCAAATAACTAGCGGGGGGATTCGGGATACGCAGTATTTT
d_call: NA; v_call: TRBV7-2; clone_size: few; j_call: TRBJ2-1; cdr3_aa: CASTLRLDYNEQFF; cdr3_nt: TGTGCCAGCACCCTACGCCTAGATTACAATGAGCAGTTCTTC
d_call: TRBD1; v_call: TRBV7-2; clone_size: NA; j_call: TRBJ2-7; cdr3_aa: CASSPDRGYYEQYF; cdr3_nt: TGTGCCAGCAGCCCTGACAGGGGTTATTACGAGCAGTACTTC
d_call: TRBD1; v_call: TRBV2; clone_size: few; j_call: TRBJ2-4; cdr3_aa: CASSGTGFQYF; cdr3_nt: TGTGCCAGCAGTGGGACAGGCTTTCAGTACTTC
d_call: NA; v_call: TRBV30; clone_size: few; j_call: TRBJ1-1; cdr3_aa: CAWSVWGSGMNTEAFF; cdr3_nt: TGTGCCTGGAGTGTATGGGGATCGGGGATGAACACTGAAGCTTTCTTT
d_call: NA; v_call: TRBV20-1; clone_size: few; j_call: TRBJ1-6; cdr3_aa: CSARDREGSSPLHF; cdr3_nt: TGCAGTGCTAGAGATAGAGAGGGGTCTTCACCCCTCCACTTT
d_call: NA; v_call: TRBV29-1; clone_size: NA; j_call: TRBJ2-5; cdr3_aa: CSVDRLAAPRETQYF; cdr3_nt: TGCAGCGTGGATAGGTTAGCGGCCCCCAGGGAGACCCAGTACTTC
d_call: NA; v_call: TRBV28; clone_size: NA; j_call: TRBJ2-3; cdr3_aa: CASSGDSGTDTQYF; cdr3_nt: TGTGCCAGCAGTGGGGACTCCGGCACAGATACGCAGTATTTT
d_call: TRBD1; v_call: TRBV18; clone_size: few; j_call: TRBJ1-2; cdr3_aa: CASSPNLGTGSYGYTF; cdr3_nt: TGTGCCAGCTCACCTAACCTAGGGACAGGGTCGTATGGCTACACCTTC
d_call: NA; v_call: TRBV12-3/TRBV12-4; clone_size: few; j_call: TRBJ2-7; cdr3_aa: CASSLGDAEQYF; cdr3_nt: TGTGCCAGCAGTTTAGGGGACGCCGAGCAGTACTTC
d_call: NA; v_call: TRBV12-3/TRBV12-4; clone_size: many; j_call: TRBJ2-1; cdr3_aa: CASSLEGMVENEQFF; cdr3_nt: TGTGCCAGCAGTTTAGAGGGGATGGTAGAGAATGAGCAGTTCTTC
d_call: NA; v_call: TRBV29-1; clone_size: NA; j_call: TRBJ1-1; cdr3_aa: CSVDLDSVNTEAFF; cdr3_nt: TGCAGCGTTGATCTGGACTCAGTCAACACTGAAGCTTTCTTT